This entry is about one T cell receptor beta chain. The antigen is unknown. The entry originates in a study of T-cell memory formation after mild COVID-19. As for the study in general: Largely donor-specific TCR clusters were found.

Study observations and caveats: SARS-CoV-2 specificity of second-wave clones peaking day 37 was unconfirmed. Contracting CD8+ clones were enriched in EMRA, CD4+ mainly in CM and EM.

The ends were cut back, 6 bases at V and 9 bases at J, with 15 bases in the middle. This CDR3 is built from 13 residues. With constant-segment primers, 5'RACE yielded cDNA libraries of TCR alpha and TCR beta that carried sample barcodes and UMIs. Each CDR3 protein gets one entry after TCRdb re-called the 5' RACE reads with MiXCR. The data contain roughly 110,000 distinct CDR3 sequences, around 15% of them seen just once; the ten biggest clones take up 28%. The source material was PBMCs or a T cell subset sorted from them (not recorded which). The TCR was taken from an adult woman who had mild COVID-19 (a few samples of this study predate the infection). Cell type and time point are not known. The V gene is TRBV12-3 or TRBV12-4, the J gene TRBJ2-1; D is possibly TRBD2 (6 bases). In DNA, the CDR3 is TGTGCCAGCAGGGGTGGTAGCGGAGGTGAGCAGTTCTTC. Amino acid sequence: CASRGGSGGEQFF.